This T cell receptor (beta chain) was sequenced in a study of identical twins. Germline assignment: CDR1 MNHEY and CDR2 SVGAGI. This CDR3 comprises 14 residues. The V end lost 2 bases, the J end lost 3 bases, and 10 bases lay between the germline ends. TCRdb passed the 5' RACE reads through MiXCR, listing each CDR3 protein once. The profile shows 460,000 or so distinct CDR3 sequences, over 12% of them singletons. The same sample was also studied in work on yellow fever vaccine responses in identical twins.

The V gene is TRBV6-5, the J gene TRBJ1-1; maybe TRBD1 (6 bases). Sequencing input: CD4+ T cells sorted from blood. This TCR was recovered from a woman younger than 30 in good health. The CDR3 nucleotides read TGTGCCAGCAGTTACGGACAGCCGTACACTGAAGCTTTCTTT. Translation: CASSYGQPYTEAFF.